These 7 T cell receptor beta chains were sequenced from one sample in a study of T cells in Graves' hyperthyroidism and ophthalmopathy. From RNA transcripts, TCR beta CDR3 regions were amplified. The study used the HTBI primer set for a first-round RT-PCR of the TCR CDR3. TCRdb fed the multiplex PCR reads into MiXCR, producing one record per CDR3 protein. The sample consists of hundreds of thousands of distinct CDR3 sequences, 35% to 45% of them appearing once. The source material was blood. The source is a man younger than 35 with Graves' hyperthyroidism.

This rearrangement joins TRBV25-1 to TRBJ1-1; D gene uncertain. Deletions cut 11 bases from V and 5 bases from J, with 18 bases between. This CDR3 comprises 13 residues. Per germline, CDR1 MGHDK and CDR2 SYGVNS. CDR3 DNA sequence: TGTGCCTGGAGTGTAGAGACTGGAACTGAAGCTTTCTTT. Translated, it gives CAWSVETGTEAFF. Drawing the rest from reference TRBV25-1 and TRBJ1-1, the complete variable domain is EADIYQTPRYLVIGTGKKITLECSQTMGHDKMYWYQQDPGMELHLIHYSYGVNSTEKGDLSSESTVSRIRTEHFPLTLESARPSHTSQYLCAWSVETGTEAFFGQGTRLTVV.

In the case of this clonotype: A read error may be the cause here, since a much bigger clone is one base away. The chain couples TRBV7-9 to TRBJ2-7; D not resolved. The CDR3 runs to 12 residues. Germline V gene sequence: CDR1 SEHNR, CDR2 FQNEAQ (reference sequence). Trimming left V 3 bases short and J 3 bases short, with 6 bases between. The CDR3: CASSFGYYEQYF. CDR3 sequence (DNA): TGTGCCAGCAGCTTTGGTTACTACGAGCAGTACTTC.

Many counts were recorded for this clonotype. The chain links TRBV9 to TRBJ2-5; 13 positions match TRBD2. The V gene's germline CDR1 is SGDLS and CDR2 YYNGEE. This CDR3 has 15 amino acids. The V segment lost 4 bases and the J segment 3 bases; nucleotides outside the gene matches: 3. DNA for the CDR3: TGTGCCAGCAGCCAAGGACTAGCGGGGGAAGAGACCCAGTACTTC. The encoded protein is CASSQGLAGEETQYF.

The gene calls are TRBV19 and TRBJ1-1; D is undetermined. CDR1 is LNHDA and CDR2 is SQIVND in the germline V gene (reference sequence). V gave up 6 bases and J gave up 3 bases, with 8 bases separating them. CDR3 length equals 12 residues. CDR3 sequence: CASSPWDTEAFF. The DNA for the CDR3 is TGTGCCAGTAGCCCATGGGACACTGAAGCTTTCTTT.

The chain employs TRBV7-9 and TRBJ2-7; D unresolved. V lost 6 bases, J lost 3 bases, and 18 bases lay in between. CDR1 SEHNR and CDR2 FQNEAQ come from the germline V gene (reference sequence). The CDR3 is made up of 15 amino acids. The CDR3 spells CASRTRAESGYEQYF. The CDR3 bases are TGTGCCAGCAGAACAAGGGCGGAGAGTGGCTACGAGCAGTACTTC.

The J gene is TRBJ1-2, the V gene TRBV6-5; D is unresolved. Germline V gene sequence: CDR1 MNHEY, CDR2 SVGAGI. The CDR3 loop spans 13 amino acids. V was shortened by 2 bases and J by 5 bases, with 9 bases between the two germline ends. CDR3 coding DNA: TGTGCCAGCAGTTACCGATCGGGATATGGCTACACCTTC. Its protein product is CASSYRSGYGYTF.

This chain uses TRBV29-1 with TRBJ2-7, with unresolved D. V was trimmed by 8 bases and J by 0 bases, leaving 14 bases between them. The CDR3 has 13 amino acids. In germline, CDR1 is SQVTM, CDR2 ANQGSEA. This CDR3 is CSLGFLTSYEQYF. DNA of the CDR3: TGCAGCTTAGGGTTCCTTACCTCCTACGAGCAGTACTTC.